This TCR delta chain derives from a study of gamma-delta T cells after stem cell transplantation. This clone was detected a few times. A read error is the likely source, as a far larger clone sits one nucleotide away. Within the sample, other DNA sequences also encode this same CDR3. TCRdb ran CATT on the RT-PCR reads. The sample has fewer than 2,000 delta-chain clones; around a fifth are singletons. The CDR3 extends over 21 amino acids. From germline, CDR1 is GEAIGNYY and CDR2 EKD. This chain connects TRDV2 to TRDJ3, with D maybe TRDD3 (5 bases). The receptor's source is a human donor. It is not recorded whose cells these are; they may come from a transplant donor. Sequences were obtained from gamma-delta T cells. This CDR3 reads CACDTAGSRGPSSWDTRQMFF. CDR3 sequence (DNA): TGTGCCTGTGACACCGCGGGATCCCGTGGACCGAGCTCCTGGGACACTCGACAGATGTTTTTC.